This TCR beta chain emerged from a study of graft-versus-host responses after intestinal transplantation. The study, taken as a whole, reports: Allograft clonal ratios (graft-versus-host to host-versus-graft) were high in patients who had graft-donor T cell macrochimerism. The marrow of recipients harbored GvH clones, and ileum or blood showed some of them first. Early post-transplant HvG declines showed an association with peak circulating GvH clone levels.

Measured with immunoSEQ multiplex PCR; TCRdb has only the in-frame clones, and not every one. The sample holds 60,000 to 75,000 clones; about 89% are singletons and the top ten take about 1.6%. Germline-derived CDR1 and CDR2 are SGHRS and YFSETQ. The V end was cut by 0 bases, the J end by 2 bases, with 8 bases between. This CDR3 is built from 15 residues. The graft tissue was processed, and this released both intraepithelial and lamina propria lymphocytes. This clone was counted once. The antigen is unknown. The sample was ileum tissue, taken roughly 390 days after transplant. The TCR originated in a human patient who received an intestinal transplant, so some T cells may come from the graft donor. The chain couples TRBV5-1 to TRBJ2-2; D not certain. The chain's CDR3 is CASSLEALNTGELFF. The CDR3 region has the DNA TGCGCCAGCAGCTTGGAGGCCTTAAACACCGGGGAGCTGTTTTTT.